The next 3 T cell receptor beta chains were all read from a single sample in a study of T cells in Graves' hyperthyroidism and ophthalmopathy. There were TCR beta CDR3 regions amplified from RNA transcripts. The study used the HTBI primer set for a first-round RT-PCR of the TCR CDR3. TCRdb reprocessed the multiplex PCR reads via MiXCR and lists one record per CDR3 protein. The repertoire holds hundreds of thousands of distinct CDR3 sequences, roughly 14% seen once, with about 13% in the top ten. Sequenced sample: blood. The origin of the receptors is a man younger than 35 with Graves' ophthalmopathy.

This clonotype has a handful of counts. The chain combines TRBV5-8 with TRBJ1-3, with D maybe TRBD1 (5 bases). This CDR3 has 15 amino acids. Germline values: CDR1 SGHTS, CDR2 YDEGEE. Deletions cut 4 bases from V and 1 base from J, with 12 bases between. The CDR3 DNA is TGTGCCAGCAGCCGGGGACTTGTATCTGGAAACACCATATATTTT. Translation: CASSRGLVSGNTIYF.

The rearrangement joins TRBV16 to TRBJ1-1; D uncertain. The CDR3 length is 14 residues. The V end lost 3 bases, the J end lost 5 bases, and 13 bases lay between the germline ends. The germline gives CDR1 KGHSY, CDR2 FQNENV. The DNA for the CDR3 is TGTGCCAGCAGCCAGACCAATTTGGGGACTGAAGCTTTCTTT. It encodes CASSQTNLGTEAFF.

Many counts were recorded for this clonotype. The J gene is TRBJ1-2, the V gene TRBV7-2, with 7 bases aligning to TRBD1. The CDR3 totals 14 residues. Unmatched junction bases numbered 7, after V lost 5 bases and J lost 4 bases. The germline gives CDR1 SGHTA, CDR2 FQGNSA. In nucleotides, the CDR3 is TGTGCCAGCAGCCCTGGGACAGCCGGCTATGGCTACACCTTC. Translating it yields CASSPGTAGYGYTF.